Below, one T cell receptor (beta chain) is given with its context. Antigen: not known. The data are from a study of T cell therapy after organ transplantation. The study's findings and limits: Minimal repertoire change after therapy followed marked pretherapy expansions in nonresponders.

The data were produced by immunoSEQ multiplex PCR, yet TCRdb's version contains in-frame clones alone and is incomplete. The sample yields 51,000 or so clones, 85% to 95% seen once. V was shortened by 6 bases and J by 6 bases, with 17 bases between the two germline ends. Germline CDR1 LNHDA, CDR2 SQIVND (reference sequence). The CDR3 is 14 amino acids. The V call is TRBV19, the J call TRBJ1-2, with TRBD1 as a possible D gene (5 bases). The sample was CD8+ T cells from blood, taken before autologous CMV-specific T cell therapy. The receptor comes from a human patient who had received a solid organ transplant and had CMV disease. The CDR3 DNA is TGTGCCAGTAGCCTAGGGTGGCCCAGGGATGGCTACACCTTC. It translates to CASSLGWPRDGYTF.